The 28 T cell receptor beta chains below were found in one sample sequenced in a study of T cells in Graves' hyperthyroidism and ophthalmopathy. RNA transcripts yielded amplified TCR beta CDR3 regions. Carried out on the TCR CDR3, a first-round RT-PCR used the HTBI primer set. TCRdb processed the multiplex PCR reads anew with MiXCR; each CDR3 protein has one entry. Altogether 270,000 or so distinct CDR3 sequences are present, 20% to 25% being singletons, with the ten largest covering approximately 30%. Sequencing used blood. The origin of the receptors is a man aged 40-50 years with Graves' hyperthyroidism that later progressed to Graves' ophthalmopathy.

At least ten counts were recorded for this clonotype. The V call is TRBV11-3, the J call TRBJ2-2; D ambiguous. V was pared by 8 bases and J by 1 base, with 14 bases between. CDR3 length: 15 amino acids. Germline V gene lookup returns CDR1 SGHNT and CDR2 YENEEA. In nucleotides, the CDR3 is TGTGCCAGCGGTAGTCGGCGGTTGAACACCGGGGAGCTGTTTTTT. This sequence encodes CASGSRRLNTGELFF.

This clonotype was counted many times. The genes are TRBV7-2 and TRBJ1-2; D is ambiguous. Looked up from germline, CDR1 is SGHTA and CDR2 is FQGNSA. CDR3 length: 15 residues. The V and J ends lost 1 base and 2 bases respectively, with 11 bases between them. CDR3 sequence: CASSLGTGRNYGYTF. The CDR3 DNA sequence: TGTGCCAGCAGCTTAGGGACCGGCAGGAACTATGGCTACACCTTC. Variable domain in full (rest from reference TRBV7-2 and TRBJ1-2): GAGVSQSPSNKVTEKGKDVELRCDPISGHTALYWYRQSLGQGLEFLIYFQGNSAPDKSGLPSDRFSAERTGGSVSTLTIQRTQQEDSAVYLCASSLGTGRNYGYTFGSGTRLTVV.

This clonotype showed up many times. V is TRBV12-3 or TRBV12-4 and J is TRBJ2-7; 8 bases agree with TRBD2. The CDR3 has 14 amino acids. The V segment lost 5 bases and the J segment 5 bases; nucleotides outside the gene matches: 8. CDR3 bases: TGTGCCAGCAGTCGAGGGACTAGTACCCACGAGCAGTACTTC. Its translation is CASSRGTSTHEQYF.

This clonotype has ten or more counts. CDR3 amino acids: CASSGTSGSDTQYF. The CDR3 bases are TGTGCCAGCAGCGGGACTAGCGGGAGTGATACGCAGTATTTT. The chain employs TRBV6-1 and TRBJ2-3; the match to TRBD2 covers 14 bases. V dropped 6 bases and J dropped 6; count of bases not matched to a gene: 2. Germline CDR1 is MNHNS and CDR2 is SASEGT. The CDR3 has 14 amino acids.

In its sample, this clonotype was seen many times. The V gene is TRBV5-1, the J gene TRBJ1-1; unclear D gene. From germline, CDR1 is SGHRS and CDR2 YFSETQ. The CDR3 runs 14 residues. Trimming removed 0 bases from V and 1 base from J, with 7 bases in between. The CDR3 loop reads CASSLAAENTEAFF. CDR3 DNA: TGCGCCAGCAGCTTGGCCGCCGAGAACACTGAAGCTTTCTTT.

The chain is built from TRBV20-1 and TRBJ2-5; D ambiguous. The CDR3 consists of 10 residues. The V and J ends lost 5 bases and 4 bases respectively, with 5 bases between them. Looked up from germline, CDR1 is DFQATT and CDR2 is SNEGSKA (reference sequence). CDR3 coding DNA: TGCAGTGCTCATCGAGAGACCCAGTACTTC. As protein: CSAHRETQYF.

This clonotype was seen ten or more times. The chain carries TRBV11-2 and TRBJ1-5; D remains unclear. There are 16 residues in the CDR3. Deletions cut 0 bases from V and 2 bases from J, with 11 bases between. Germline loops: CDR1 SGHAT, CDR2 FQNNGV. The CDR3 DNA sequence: TGTGCCAGCAGCTTAGATCTCCGTCGGGGCAATCAGCCCCAGCATTTT. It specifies CASSLDLRRGNQPQHF.

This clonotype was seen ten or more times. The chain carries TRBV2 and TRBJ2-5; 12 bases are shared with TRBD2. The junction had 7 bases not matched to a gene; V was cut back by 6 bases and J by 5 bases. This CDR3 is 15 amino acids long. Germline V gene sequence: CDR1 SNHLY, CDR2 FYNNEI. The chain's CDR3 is CASSATSGSRETQYF. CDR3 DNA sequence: TGTGCCAGCAGCGCGACTAGCGGGAGCCGTGAGACCCAGTACTTC.

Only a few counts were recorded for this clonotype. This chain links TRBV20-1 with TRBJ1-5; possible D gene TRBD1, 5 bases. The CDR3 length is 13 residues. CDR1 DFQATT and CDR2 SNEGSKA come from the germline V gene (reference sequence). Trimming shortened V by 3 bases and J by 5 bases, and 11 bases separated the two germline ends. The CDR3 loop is CSARADSHQPQHF. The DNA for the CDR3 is TGCAGTGCTAGGGCCGACAGTCATCAGCCCCAGCATTTT.

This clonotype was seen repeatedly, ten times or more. CDR3 amino acids: CATSRAGTGNYGYTF. The CDR3 DNA is TGTGCCACCAGCAGAGCCGGGACAGGAAACTATGGCTACACCTTC. This sequence joins TRBV15 and TRBJ1-2; 8 positions match TRBD1. This CDR3 has 15 residues. Looked up from germline, CDR1 is LNHNV and CDR2 is YYDKDF (reference sequence). Germline trimming cut 1 base from V and 2 bases from J; bases unmatched to any gene: 3.

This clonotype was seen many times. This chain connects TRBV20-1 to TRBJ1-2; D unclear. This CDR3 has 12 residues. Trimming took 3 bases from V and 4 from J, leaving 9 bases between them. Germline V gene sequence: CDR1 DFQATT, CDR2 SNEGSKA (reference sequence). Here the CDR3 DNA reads TGCAGTGCTAGGGAACTAGCCTATGGCTACACCTTC. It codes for CSARELAYGYTF.

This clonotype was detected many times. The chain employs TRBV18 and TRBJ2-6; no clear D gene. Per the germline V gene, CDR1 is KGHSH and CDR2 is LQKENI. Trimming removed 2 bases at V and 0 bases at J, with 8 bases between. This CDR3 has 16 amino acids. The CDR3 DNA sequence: TGTGCCAGCTCACCATCGGCACCCTCTGGGGCCAACGTCCTGACTTTC. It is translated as CASSPSAPSGANVLTF.

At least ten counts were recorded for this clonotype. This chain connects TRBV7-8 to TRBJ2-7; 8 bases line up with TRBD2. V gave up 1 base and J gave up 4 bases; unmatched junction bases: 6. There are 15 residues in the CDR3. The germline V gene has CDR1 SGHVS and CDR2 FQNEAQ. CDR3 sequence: CASSLGAGVGYEQYF. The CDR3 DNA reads TGTGCCAGCAGCTTAGGAGCGGGAGTGGGGTACGAGCAGTACTTC.

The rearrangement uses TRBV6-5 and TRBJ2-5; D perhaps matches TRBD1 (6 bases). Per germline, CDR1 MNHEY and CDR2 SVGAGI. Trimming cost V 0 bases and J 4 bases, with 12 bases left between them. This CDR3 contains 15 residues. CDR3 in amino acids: CASSYSFGRGETQYF. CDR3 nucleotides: TGTGCCAGCAGTTACTCGTTTGGCAGGGGAGAGACCCAGTACTTC.

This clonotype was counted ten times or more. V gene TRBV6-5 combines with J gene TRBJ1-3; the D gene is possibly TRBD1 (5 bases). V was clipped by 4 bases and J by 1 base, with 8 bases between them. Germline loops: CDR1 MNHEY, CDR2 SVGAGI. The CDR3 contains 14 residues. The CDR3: CASSSRVSGNTIYF. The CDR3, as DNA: TGTGCCAGCAGTTCCAGGGTTTCTGGAAACACCATATATTTT.

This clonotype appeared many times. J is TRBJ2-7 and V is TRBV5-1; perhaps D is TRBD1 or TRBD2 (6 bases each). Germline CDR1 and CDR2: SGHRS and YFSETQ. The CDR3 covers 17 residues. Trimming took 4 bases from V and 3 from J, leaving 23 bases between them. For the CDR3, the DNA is TGCGCCAGCAGCAATGGGGGCCCCAGGGGAGGAAACTACGAGCAGTACTTC. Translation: CASSNGGPRGGNYEQYF.

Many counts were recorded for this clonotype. CDR3 loop: CASSLPRLVNTGELFF. The CDR3 DNA is TGTGCCAGCAGTTTACCCCGACTAGTCAACACCGGGGAGCTGTTTTTT. V and J are TRBV28 and TRBJ2-2; a possible D gene is TRBD2 (6 bases). Germline assignment: CDR1 MDHEN and CDR2 SYDVKM. V shed 2 bases and J shed 2 bases, with 12 bases lying between them. The CDR3 contains 16 residues.

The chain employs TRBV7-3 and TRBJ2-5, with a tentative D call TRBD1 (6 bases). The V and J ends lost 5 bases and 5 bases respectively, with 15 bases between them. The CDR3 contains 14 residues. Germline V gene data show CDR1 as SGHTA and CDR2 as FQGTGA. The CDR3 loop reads CASSHQQGSETQYF. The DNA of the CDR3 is TGTGCCAGCAGCCACCAACAGGGTTCGGAGACCCAGTACTTC.

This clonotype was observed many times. The DNA of the CDR3 is TGTGCCAGCAGATTATTGGGGGACGCCGTTTACGCCGGGGAGCTGTTTTTT. Its protein is CASRLLGDAVYAGELFF. V usage is TRBV6-5 and J usage is TRBJ2-2; D may match TRBD1 or TRBD2 (5 bases each). Per germline, CDR1 MNHEY and CDR2 SVGAGI. The CDR3 sequence is 17 residues long. V was shortened by 6 bases and J by 6 bases, with 23 bases between the two germline ends.

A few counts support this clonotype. CDR3 residues: CASSEGVSTAYEQYF. In DNA form, the CDR3 reads TGTGCCAGCAGTGAAGGAGTGTCCACAGCCTACGAGCAGTACTTC. The chain links TRBV2 to TRBJ2-7, with no clear D. This CDR3 has 15 residues. Looked up from germline, CDR1 is SNHLY and CDR2 is FYNNEI. Trimming removed 1 base at V and 2 bases at J, with 12 bases between.

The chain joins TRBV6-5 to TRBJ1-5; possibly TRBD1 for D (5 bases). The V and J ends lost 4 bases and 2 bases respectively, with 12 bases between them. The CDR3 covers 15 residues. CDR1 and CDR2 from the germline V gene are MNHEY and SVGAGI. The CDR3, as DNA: TGTGCCAGCAGTTCACCAGGGACCGGCAATCAGCCCCAGCATTTT. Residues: CASSSPGTGNQPQHF.

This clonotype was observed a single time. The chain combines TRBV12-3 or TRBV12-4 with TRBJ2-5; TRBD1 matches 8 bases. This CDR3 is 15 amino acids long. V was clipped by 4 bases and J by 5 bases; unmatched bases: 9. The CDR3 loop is CASSSIQTGVETQYF. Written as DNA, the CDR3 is TGTGCCAGCAGTTCGATTCAGACAGGGGTTGAGACCCAGTACTTC.

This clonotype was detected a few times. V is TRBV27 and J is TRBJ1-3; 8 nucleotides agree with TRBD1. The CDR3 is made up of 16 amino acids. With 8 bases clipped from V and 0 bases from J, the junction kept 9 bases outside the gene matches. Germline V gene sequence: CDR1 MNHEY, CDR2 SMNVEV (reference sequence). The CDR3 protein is CASGDVQGASGNTIYF. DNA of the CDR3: TGTGCCAGCGGGGATGTCCAGGGGGCCTCTGGAAACACCATATATTTT.

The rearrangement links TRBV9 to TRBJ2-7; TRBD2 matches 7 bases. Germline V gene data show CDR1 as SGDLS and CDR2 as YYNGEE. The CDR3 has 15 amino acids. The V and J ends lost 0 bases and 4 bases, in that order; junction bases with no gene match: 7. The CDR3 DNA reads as TGTGCCAGCAGCGTAGGGGGGGGGACCAAATACGAGCAGTACTTC. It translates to CASSVGGGTKYEQYF.

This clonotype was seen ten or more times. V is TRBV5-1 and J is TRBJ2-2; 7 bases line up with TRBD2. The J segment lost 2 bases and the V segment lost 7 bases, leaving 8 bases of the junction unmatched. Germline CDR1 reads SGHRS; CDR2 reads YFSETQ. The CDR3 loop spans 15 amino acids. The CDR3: CASGRLADNTGELFF. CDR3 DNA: TGCGCCAGCGGAAGGCTAGCGGACAACACCGGGGAGCTGTTTTTT.

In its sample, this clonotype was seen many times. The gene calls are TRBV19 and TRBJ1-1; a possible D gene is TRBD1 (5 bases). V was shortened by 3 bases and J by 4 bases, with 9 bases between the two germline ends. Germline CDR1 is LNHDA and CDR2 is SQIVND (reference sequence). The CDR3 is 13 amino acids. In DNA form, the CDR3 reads TGTGCCAGTAGTATCGGGGGATTCACTGAAGCTTTCTTT. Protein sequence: CASSIGGFTEAFF.

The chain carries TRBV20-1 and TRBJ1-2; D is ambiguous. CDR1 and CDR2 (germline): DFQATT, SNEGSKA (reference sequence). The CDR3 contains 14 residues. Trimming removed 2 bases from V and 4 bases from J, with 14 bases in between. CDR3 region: CSARPDRVPYGYTF. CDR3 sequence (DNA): TGCAGTGCTAGACCAGACCGAGTCCCCTATGGCTACACCTTC.

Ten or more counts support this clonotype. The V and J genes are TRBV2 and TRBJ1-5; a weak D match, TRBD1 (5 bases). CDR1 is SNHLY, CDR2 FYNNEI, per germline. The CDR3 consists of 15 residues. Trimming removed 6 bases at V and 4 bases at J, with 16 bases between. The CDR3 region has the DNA TGTGCCAGCAGCGCCGACAGCAGGAGGAATCAGCCCCAGCATTTT. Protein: CASSADSRRNQPQHF.